The 11 T cell receptor beta chains listed next were all sequenced from one sample in a study of beta chain features in type 1 diabetes. Findings of the study overall: Shortening of TCRB CDR3s, moderate but significant, appeared in all four CD4+ subsets of Type 1 diabetes patients.

These receptors' targets are unknown. Expressed TCRB transcripts were sequenced after all isolated RNA was converted to cDNA. The table came from immunoSEQ multiplex PCR; TCRdb's copy has only in-frame clones and leaves some out. The top ten clones hold 2.6% of a sample with approximately 120,000 clones, 17% of them seen once. The sequenced sample was central memory CD4+ T cells from blood. Every receptor here comes from a man aged 18 to 30 with type 1 diabetes.

The chain recombines TRBV5-6 with TRBJ2-3; D is ambiguous. Trimming shortened V by 1 base and J by 0 bases, and 6 bases separated the two germline ends. The germline gives CDR1 SGHDT, CDR2 YYEEEE. This CDR3 is 14 amino acids long. The CDR3 DNA sequence: TGTGCCAGCAGCTTGAGTGGGAGCACAGATACGCAGTATTTT. It encodes CASSLSGSTDTQYF.

This clone was counted between two and nine times. This sequence joins TRBV2 and TRBJ1-1; 8 nucleotides align to TRBD1. The CDR3 is 15 amino acids. In germline, CDR1 is SNHLY, CDR2 FYNNEI. J lost 7 bases, V lost 6 bases, and 13 bases had no gene match. In nucleotides, the CDR3 is TGTGCCAGCAGGGGGATCGGACAGGGAGGAAATGAAGCTTTCTTT. Protein sequence: CASRGIGQGGNEAFF.

There are a few counts of this clone. This chain links TRBV29-1 with TRBJ2-7; D gene ambiguous. The V and J ends lost 4 bases and 5 bases respectively, with 9 bases between them. The V gene's germline CDR1 is SQVTM and CDR2 ANQGSEA. The CDR3 is 11 residues long. The DNA of the CDR3 is TGCAGCGTTGGACCAAACCACGAGCAGTACTTC. Its protein is CSVGPNHEQYF.

This clone was picked up a small number of times. The genes are TRBV5-1 and TRBJ1-1; D gene unclear. The CDR3 totals 13 residues. Per the germline V gene, CDR1 is SGHRS and CDR2 is YFSETQ. V was trimmed by 0 bases and J by 4 bases, leaving 7 bases between them. This CDR3 is CASSLDTPTEAFF. As DNA, the CDR3 is TGCGCCAGCAGCTTGGACACACCCACTGAAGCTTTCTTT.

The rearrangement uses TRBV11-3 and TRBJ2-3; 12 nucleotides agree with TRBD2. V lost 5 bases to trimming and J lost 0 bases; unmatched junction nucleotides: 3. Germline-derived CDR1 and CDR2 are SGHNT and YENEEA. The CDR3 has 16 residues. As DNA, the CDR3 is TGTGCCAGCAGCCCTAGCGGGAGGGCAAGCACAGATACGCAGTATTTT. Protein product: CASSPSGRASTDTQYF.

In this sample, this clone turned up many times. This chain links TRBV7-2 with TRBJ2-7, with unresolved D. This CDR3 is built from 12 residues. The V gene's germline CDR1 is SGHTA and CDR2 FQGNSA. The V end lost 5 bases, the J end lost 7 bases, and 12 bases lay between the germline ends. The CDR3 is CASSPYPREQYF. The CDR3 DNA reads TGTGCCAGCAGCCCCTACCCTCGAGAGCAGTACTTC.

This clone has a handful of counts. This chain links TRBV4-2 with TRBJ2-1; D assignment may be TRBD1 or TRBD2 (5 bases each). This CDR3 region has 16 residues. Trimming took off 4 bases at V and 1 base at J, with 14 bases between the two ends. Germline-derived CDR1 and CDR2 are LGHNA and YNFKEQ. CDR3 sequence reads: CASSPQQEGSYNEQFF. The CDR3 nucleotides read TGTGCCAGCAGCCCACAACAAGAGGGGTCCTACAATGAGCAGTTCTTC.

The V call is TRBV27, the J call TRBJ2-7; tentatively, D is TRBD1 or TRBD2 (5 bases each). V was shortened by 2 bases and J by 5 bases, with 19 bases between the two germline ends. There are 16 residues in the CDR3. Germline assignment: CDR1 MNHEY and CDR2 SMNVEV (reference sequence). The CDR3 reads CASSLRAQRGVDEQYF. CDR3 bases: TGTGCCAGCAGTTTACGAGCCCAAAGAGGGGTGGACGAGCAGTACTTC.

This clone was seen many times. The V call is TRBV27, the J call TRBJ2-1, with D possibly TRBD1 on 6 matching bases. V was cut by 6 bases and J by 7 bases, with 16 bases left in between. The CDR3 length is 14 residues. Germline-derived CDR1 and CDR2 are MNHEY and SMNVEV (reference sequence). This CDR3 reads CASRSVWGRNEQFF. CDR3 sequence (DNA): TGTGCCAGCAGATCCGTTTGGGGGCGGAATGAGCAGTTCTTC.

In this sample, this clone turned up a few times. This chain uses TRBV28 with TRBJ2-1, with TRBD2 matching 10 bases. V was pared by 4 bases and J by 4 bases, with 7 bases of the junction left unmatched. Germline V CDR1 and CDR2: MDHEN, SYDVKM. This CDR3 contains 16 residues. Written as DNA, the CDR3 is TGTGCCAGCAGTTCCCCTAGCGGGGGCCTATACAATGAGCAGTTCTTC. Translated, it gives CASSSPSGGLYNEQFF. The whole variable domain, filled in from reference TRBV28 and TRBJ2-1, reads DVKVTQSSRYLVKRTGEKVFLECVQDMDHENMFWYRQDPGLGLRLIYFSYDVKMKEKGDIPEGYSVSREKKERFSLILESASTNQTSMYLCASSSPSGGLYNEQFFGPGTRLTVL.

Comment on this clone: One junction end disagrees with the germline gene, perhaps due to a read error. The chain's CDR3 is CASSLVETLNTGELFF. The CDR3 DNA reads as TGTGCTAGCAGCTTAGTCGAGACACTCAACACCGGGGAGCTGTTTTTT. The chain employs TRBV7-7 and TRBJ2-2; D is uncertain. The CDR3 is 16 residues long. Germline V CDR1 and CDR2: SSHAT, FNYEAQ (reference sequence).